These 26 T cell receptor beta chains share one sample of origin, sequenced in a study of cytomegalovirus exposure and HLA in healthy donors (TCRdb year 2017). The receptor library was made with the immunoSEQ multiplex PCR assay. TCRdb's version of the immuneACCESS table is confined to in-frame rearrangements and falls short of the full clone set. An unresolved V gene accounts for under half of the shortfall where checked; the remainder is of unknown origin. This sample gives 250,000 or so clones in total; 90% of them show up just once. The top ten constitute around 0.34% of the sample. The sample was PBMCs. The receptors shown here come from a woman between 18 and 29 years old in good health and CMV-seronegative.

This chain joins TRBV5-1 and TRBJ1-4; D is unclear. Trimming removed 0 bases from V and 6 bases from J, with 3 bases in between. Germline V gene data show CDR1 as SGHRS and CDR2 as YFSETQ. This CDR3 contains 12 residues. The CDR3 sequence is CASSLEHEKLFF. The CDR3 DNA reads TGCGCCAGCAGCTTGGAGCATGAAAAACTGTTTTTT.

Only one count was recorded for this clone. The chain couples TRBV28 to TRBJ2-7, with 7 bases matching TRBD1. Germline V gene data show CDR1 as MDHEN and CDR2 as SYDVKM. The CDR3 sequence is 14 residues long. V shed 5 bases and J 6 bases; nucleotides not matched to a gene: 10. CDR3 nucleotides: TGTGCCAGCAGTCAGCCCGGGACAGCGCGCGAGCAGTACTTC. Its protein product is CASSQPGTAREQYF.

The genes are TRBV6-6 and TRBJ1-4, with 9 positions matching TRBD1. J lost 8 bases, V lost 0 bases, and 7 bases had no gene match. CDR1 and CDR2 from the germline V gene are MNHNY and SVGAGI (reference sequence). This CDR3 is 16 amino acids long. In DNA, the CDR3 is TGTGCCAGCAGTTACTCCCGGACAGGGGAGGCCGAAAAACTGTTTTTT. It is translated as CASSYSRTGEAEKLFF.

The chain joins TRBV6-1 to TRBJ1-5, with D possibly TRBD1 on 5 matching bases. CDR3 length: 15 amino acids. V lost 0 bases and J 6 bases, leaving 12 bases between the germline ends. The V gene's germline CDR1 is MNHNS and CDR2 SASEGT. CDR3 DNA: TGTGCCAGCAGTGAAGCTTCAGGGCAAGGTCAGCCCCAGCATTTT. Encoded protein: CASSEASGQGQPQHF.

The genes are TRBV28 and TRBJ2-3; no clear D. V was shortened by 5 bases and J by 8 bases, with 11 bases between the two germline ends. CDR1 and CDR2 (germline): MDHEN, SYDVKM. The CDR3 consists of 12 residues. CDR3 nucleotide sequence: TGTGCCAGCAGTCTAACGCTATCTACGCAGTATTTT. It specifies CASSLTLSTQYF. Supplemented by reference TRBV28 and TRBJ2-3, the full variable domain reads DVKVTQSSRYLVKRTGEKVFLECVQDMDHENMFWYRQDPGLGLRLIYFSYDVKMKEKGDIPEGYSVSREKKERFSLILESASTNQTSMYLCASSLTLSTQYFGPGTRLTVL.

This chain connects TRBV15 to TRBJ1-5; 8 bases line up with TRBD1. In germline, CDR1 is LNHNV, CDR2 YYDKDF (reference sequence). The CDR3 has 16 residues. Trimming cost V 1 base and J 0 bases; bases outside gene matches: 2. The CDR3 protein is CATSRGTGYSNQPQHF. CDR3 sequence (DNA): TGTGCCACCAGCAGAGGGACAGGGTATAGCAATCAGCCCCAGCATTTT.

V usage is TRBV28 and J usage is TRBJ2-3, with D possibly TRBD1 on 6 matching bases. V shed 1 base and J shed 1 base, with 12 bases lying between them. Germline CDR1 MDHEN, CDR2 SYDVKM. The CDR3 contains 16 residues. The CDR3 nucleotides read TGTGCCAGCAGTTTATTGACAGGCTTGGGCACAGATACGCAGTATTTT. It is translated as CASSLLTGLGTDTQYF. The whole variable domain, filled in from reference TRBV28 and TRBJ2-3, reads DVKVTQSSRYLVKRTGEKVFLECVQDMDHENMFWYRQDPGLGLRLIYFSYDVKMKEKGDIPEGYSVSREKKERFSLILESASTNQTSMYLCASSLLTGLGTDTQYFGPGTRLTVL.

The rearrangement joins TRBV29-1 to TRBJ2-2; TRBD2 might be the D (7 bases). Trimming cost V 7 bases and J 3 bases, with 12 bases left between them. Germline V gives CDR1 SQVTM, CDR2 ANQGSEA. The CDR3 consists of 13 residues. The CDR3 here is CSAEGGDTGELFF. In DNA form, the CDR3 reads TGCAGCGCTGAGGGGGGGGACACCGGGGAGCTGTTTTTT.

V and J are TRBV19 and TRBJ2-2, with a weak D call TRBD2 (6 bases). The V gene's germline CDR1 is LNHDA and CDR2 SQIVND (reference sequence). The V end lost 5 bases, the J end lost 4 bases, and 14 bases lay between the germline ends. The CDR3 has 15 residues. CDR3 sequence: CASSSEGPGTGELFF. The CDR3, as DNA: TGTGCCAGTAGTTCGGAGGGCCCCGGCACCGGGGAGCTGTTTTTT. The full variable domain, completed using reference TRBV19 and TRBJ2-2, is DGGITQSPKYLFRKEGQNVTLSCEQNLNHDAMYWYRQDPGQGLRLIYYSQIVNDFQKGDIAEGYSVSREKKESFPLTVTSAQKNPTAFYLCASSSEGPGTGELFFGEGSRLTVL.

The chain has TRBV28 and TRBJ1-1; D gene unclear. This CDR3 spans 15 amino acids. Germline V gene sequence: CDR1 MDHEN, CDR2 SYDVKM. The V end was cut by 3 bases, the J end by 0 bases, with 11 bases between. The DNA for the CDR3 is TGTGCCAGCAGTTTTATAGTCGAATTGAACACTGAAGCTTTCTTT. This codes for CASSFIVELNTEAFF.

For the CDR3, the DNA is TGTGCCAGCAGTACGCTTATAGAACAGGGGAACACTGAAGCTTTCTTT. Its protein product is CASSTLIEQGNTEAFF. The genes are TRBV28 and TRBJ1-1; D may be TRBD1 (6 bases). Germline V gene lookup returns CDR1 MDHEN and CDR2 SYDVKM. This CDR3 spans 16 amino acids. V was cut by 5 bases and J by 1 base, with 17 bases left in between.

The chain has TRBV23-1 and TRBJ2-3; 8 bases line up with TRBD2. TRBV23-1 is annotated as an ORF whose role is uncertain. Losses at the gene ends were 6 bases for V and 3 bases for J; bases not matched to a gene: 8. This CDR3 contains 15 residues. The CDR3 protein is CASSPSGGRTDTQYF. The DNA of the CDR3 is TGCGCCAGCAGCCCAAGCGGGGGTAGGACAGATACGCAGTATTTT.

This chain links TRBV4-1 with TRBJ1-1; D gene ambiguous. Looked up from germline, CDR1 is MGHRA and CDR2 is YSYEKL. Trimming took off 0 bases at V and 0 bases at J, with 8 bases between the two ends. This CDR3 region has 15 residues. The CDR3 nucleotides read TGCGCCAGCAGCCAAGATCCAGGCTTGAACACTGAAGCTTTCTTT. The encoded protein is CASSQDPGLNTEAFF.

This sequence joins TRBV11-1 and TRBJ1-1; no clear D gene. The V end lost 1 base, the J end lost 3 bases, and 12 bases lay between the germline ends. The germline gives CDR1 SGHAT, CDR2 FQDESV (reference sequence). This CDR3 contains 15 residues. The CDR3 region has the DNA TGTGCCAGCAGCTTAGAGTCTCCAGGATACACTGAAGCTTTCTTT. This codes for CASSLESPGYTEAFF.

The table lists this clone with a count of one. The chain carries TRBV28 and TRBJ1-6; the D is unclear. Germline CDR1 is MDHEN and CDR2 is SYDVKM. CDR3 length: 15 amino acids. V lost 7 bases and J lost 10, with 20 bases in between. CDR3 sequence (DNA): TGTGCCAGCATCCCCGGAGGTCTTGAAAGCTCACCCCTCCACTTT. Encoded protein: CASIPGGLESSPLHF.

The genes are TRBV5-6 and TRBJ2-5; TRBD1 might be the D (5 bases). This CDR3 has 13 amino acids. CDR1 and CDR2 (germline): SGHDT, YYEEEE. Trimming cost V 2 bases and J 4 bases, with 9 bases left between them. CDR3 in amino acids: CASSFWGRETQYF. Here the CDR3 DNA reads TGTGCCAGCAGCTTCTGGGGCCGAGAGACCCAGTACTTC.

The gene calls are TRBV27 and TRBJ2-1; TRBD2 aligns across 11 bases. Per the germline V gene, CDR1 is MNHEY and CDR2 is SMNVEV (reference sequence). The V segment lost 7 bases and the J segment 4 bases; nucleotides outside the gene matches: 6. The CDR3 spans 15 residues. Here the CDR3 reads CASKLAGVLYNEQFF. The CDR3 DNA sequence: TGTGCCAGCAAACTAGCGGGGGTCCTTTACAATGAGCAGTTCTTC.

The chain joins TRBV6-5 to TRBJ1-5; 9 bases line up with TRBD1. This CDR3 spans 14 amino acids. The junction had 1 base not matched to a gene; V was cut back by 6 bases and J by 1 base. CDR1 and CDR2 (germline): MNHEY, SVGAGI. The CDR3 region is CASRGTGSNQPQHF. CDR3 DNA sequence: TGTGCCAGCAGAGGGACAGGGAGCAATCAGCCCCAGCATTTT.

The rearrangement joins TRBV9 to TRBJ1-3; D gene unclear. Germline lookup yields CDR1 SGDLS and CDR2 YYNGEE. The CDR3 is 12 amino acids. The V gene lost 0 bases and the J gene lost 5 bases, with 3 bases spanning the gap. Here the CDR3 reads CASSVDRNTIYF. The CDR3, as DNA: TGTGCCAGCAGCGTAGACAGAAACACCATATATTTT. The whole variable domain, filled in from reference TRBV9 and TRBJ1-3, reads DSGVTQTPKHLITATGQRVTLRCSPRSGDLSVYWYQQSLDQGLQFLIQYYNGEERAKGNILERFSAQQFPDLHSELNLSSLELGDSALYFCASSVDRNTIYFGEGSWLTVV.

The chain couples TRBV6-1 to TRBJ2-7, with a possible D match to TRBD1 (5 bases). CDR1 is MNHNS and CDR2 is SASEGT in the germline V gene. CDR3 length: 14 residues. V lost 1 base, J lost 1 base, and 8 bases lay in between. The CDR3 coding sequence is TGTGCCAGCAGTGAAGGGAGACAGTCCTACGAGCAGTACGTC. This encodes CASSEGRQSYEQYV.

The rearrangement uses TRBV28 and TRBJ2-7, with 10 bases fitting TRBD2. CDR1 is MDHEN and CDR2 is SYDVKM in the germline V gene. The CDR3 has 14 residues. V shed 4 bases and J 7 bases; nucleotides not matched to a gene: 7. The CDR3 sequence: CASSYGGLANEQYV. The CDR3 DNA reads TGTGCCAGCAGTTATGGGGGACTAGCGAATGAGCAGTACGTC.

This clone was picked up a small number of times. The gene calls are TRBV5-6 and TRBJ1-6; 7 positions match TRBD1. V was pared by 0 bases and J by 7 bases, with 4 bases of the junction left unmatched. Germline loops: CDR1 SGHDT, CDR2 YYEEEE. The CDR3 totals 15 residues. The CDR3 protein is CASSLDDRANSPLHF. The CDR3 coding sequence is TGTGCCAGCAGCTTGGATGACAGGGCCAATTCACCCCTCCACTTT.

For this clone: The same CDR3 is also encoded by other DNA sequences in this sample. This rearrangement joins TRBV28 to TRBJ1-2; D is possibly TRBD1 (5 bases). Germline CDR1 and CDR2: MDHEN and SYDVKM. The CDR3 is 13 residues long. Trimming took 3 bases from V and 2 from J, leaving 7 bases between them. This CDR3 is CASSFQGNYGYTF. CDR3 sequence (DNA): TGTGCCAGCAGTTTTCAGGGAAACTATGGCTACACCTTC.

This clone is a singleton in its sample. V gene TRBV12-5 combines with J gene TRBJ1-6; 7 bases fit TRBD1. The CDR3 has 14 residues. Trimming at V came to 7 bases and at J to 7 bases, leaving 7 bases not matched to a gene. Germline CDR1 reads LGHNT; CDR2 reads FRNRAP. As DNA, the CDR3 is TGTGCTAGTGCCGAGGGACAGACCAATTCACCCCTCCACTTT. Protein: CASAEGQTNSPLHF.

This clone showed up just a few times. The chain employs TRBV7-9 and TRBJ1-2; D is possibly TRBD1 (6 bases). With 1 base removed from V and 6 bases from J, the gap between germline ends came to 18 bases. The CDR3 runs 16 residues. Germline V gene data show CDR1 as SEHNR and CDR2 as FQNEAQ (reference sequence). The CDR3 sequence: CASSLDPRRGGHGYTF. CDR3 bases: TGTGCCAGCAGCTTAGATCCCCGAAGAGGGGGTCATGGCTACACCTTC. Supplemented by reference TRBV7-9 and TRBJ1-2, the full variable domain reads DTGVSQNPRHKITKRGQNVTFRCDPISEHNRLYWYRQTLGQGPEFLTYFQNEAQLEKSRLLSDRFSAERPKGSFSTLEIQRTEQGDSAMYLCASSLDPRRGGHGYTFGSGTRLTVV.

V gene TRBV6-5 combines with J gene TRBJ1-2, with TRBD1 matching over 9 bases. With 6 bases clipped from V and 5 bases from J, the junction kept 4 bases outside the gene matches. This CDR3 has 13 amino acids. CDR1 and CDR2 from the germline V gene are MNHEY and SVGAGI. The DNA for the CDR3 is TGTGCCAGCAGGCCCGGACAGGGGTATGGCTACACCTTC. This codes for CASRPGQGYGYTF.